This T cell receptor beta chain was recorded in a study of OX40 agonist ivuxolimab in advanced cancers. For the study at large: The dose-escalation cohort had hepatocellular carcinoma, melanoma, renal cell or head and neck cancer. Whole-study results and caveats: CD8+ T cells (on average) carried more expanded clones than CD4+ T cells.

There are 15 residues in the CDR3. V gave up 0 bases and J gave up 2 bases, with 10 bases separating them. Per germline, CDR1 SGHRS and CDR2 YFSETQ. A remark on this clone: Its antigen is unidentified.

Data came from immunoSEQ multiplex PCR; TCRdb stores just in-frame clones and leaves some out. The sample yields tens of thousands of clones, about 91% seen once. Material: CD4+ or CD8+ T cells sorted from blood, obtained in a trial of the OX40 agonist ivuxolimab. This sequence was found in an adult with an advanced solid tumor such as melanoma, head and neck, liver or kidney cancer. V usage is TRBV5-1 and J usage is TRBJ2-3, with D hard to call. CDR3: CASSLEGSITDTQYF. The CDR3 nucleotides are TGCGCCAGCAGCTTGGAGGGTAGTATCACAGATACGCAGTATTTT.